Listed below are T cell receptor beta chains from one sample, sequenced in a study of T cell changes during pregnancy in multiple sclerosis. Measured with immunoSEQ multiplex PCR; TCRdb has only the in-frame clones, and not every one. Among about 60,000 clones, about 90% were seen once, and the ten largest hold about 0.49%. Sequencing used CD4+ T cells from peripheral blood mononuclear cells, obtained after pregnancy. Receptors were obtained from a female donor in good health, enrolled as a control in a pregnancy study. Both conserved end residues are part of each CDR3. D genes are given only for firm matches. The size entry is marked missing in some rows and otherwise reads once, few, many or a size class.

j_call: TRBJ1-2
clone_size: .
v_call: TRBV25-1
d_call: TRBD1
cdr3_nt: TGTGCCAGCAGTCACACAGGGGTCTATGGCTACACCTTC
cdr3_aa: CASSHTGVYGYTF

j_call: TRBJ1-5
clone_size: .
v_call: TRBV6-5
d_call: TRBD1
cdr3_nt: TGTGCCAGCAGCTTGGACAGGGCCAATCAGCCCCAGCATTTT
cdr3_aa: CASSLDRANQPQHF

j_call: TRBJ2-1
clone_size: .
v_call: TRBV5-6
d_call: .
cdr3_nt: TGTGCCAGCAGCAACGAGCATGAGCAGTTCTTC
cdr3_aa: CASSNEHEQFF

j_call: TRBJ1-1
clone_size: .
v_call: TRBV19
d_call: .
cdr3_nt: TGTGCCAGTAGTCAGGGGAGAGACACTGAAGCTTTCTTT
cdr3_aa: CASSQGRDTEAFF

j_call: TRBJ1-4
clone_size: once
v_call: TRBV7-2
d_call: .
cdr3_nt: TGTGCCAGCAGGGCCCCTACAGGGACACATGATAAACTGTTTTTT
cdr3_aa: CASRAPTGTHDKLFF

j_call: TRBJ1-3
clone_size: .
v_call: TRBV7-2
d_call: TRBD1
cdr3_nt: TGTGCCAGCAGCTTATCAGGGGGCCTTTCTGGAAACACCATATATTTT
cdr3_aa: CASSLSGGLSGNTIYF

j_call: TRBJ2-1
clone_size: .
v_call: TRBV28
d_call: TRBD1
cdr3_nt: TGTGCCAGCAGCCTCCCGGGACAGGCCTACAATGAGCAGTTCTTC
cdr3_aa: CASSLPGQAYNEQFF

j_call: TRBJ2-3
clone_size: .
v_call: TRBV18
d_call: .
cdr3_nt: TGTGCCAGCTCACCACCTGCCAGTGCAGATACGCAGTATTTT
cdr3_aa: CASSPPASADTQYF

j_call: TRBJ2-3
clone_size: .
v_call: TRBV6-1
d_call: .
cdr3_nt: TGTGCCAGCAGTTTAGACAGCCCAATAGATACGCAGTATTTT
cdr3_aa: CASSLDSPIDTQYF

j_call: TRBJ2-7
clone_size: .
v_call: TRBV7-6
d_call: .
cdr3_nt: TGTGCCAGCAGCGCTGACGGGCAGGGTTACGAGCAGTACTTC
cdr3_aa: CASSADGQGYEQYF

j_call: TRBJ2-5
clone_size: .
v_call: TRBV19
d_call: TRBD1
cdr3_nt: TGTGCCAGTAGCCTTCGGCGGGGGACAGGGGGCTTGTTTGACCAAGAGACCCAGTACTTC
cdr3_aa: CASSLRRGTGGLFDQETQYF

j_call: TRBJ1-1
clone_size: .
v_call: TRBV5-5
d_call: .
cdr3_nt: TGTGCCAGCAGCTTGGCCGCGGCGAACACTGAAGCTTTCTTT
cdr3_aa: CASSLAAANTEAFF

j_call: TRBJ1-2
clone_size: .
v_call: TRBV10-3
d_call: TRBD1
cdr3_nt: TGTGCCATCAGTGGGACAGGGGATGGTGGCTACACCTTC
cdr3_aa: CAISGTGDGGYTF

j_call: TRBJ2-1
clone_size: .
v_call: TRBV10-2
d_call: TRBD1
cdr3_nt: TGCGCCAGCAGTGAGCAGGGGGCTCGAAATGAGCAGTTCTTC
cdr3_aa: CASSEQGARNEQFF

j_call: TRBJ1-6
clone_size: .
v_call: TRBV11-2
d_call: .
cdr3_nt: TGTGCCAGCAGCTTCGGGGGGCCTTATTCACCCCTCCACTTT
cdr3_aa: CASSFGGPYSPLHF

j_call: TRBJ2-2
clone_size: .
v_call: TRBV6-4
d_call: TRBD1
cdr3_nt: TGTGCCAGGTTACAACCGGGACAGGTTAACACCGGGGAGCTGTTTTTT
cdr3_aa: CARLQPGQVNTGELFF

j_call: TRBJ1-1
clone_size: .
v_call: TRBV5-4
d_call: .
cdr3_nt: TGTGCCAGCAGCTTGGGTACGGGCGGGGGGAACACTGAAGCTTTCTTT
cdr3_aa: CASSLGTGGGNTEAFF